These T cell receptor beta chains were read from a single sample in a study of blood T cell repertoires in COVID-19. Only in-frame clones appear in the TCRdb table, and some are missing; sequencing was by immunoSEQ multiplex PCR. The sample includes about 110,000 clones, roughly 80% of them seen just once. Source material: peripheral blood. These TCRs come from a woman in her sixties with acute or convalescent COVID-19. Both conserved end residues are part of each CDR3. The D gene is left open where the match is weak. Not all rows give a size; the values are once, few, many and, for expanded clones, a class.

TRBV28	-	TRBD1	TRBJ2-3	TGTGCCAGCAGTTTGAGACAGGGGTGGACAGATACGCAGTATTTT	CASSLRQGWTDTQYF
TRBV19	-	-	TRBJ1-1	TGTGCCAGTAGTATAGGGGCAATTGGGACTGAAGCTTTCTTT	CASSIGAIGTEAFF
TRBV20-1	-	-	TRBJ1-2	TGCAGTGCCCGGGGGGAGAATGGCTACACCTTC	CSARGENGYTF
TRBV9	-	TRBD2	TRBJ2-3	TGTGCCAGCAGCGTATGGCGGGGGGGCGCCACAGATACGCAGTATTTT	CASSVWRGGATDTQYF
TRBV4-1	-	-	TRBJ2-5	TGCGCCAGCAGCTTAGGGGCGGAAGAGACCCAGTACTTC	CASSLGAEETQYF
TRBV28	-	TRBD1	TRBJ2-7	TGTGCCACCGACAGGGCAAGATCCTACGAGCAGTACTTC	CATDRARSYEQYF
TRBV18	-	TRBD2	TRBJ2-1	TGTGCCAGCTCACCATTGATAGCGGGAGTCAGTAATGAGCAGTTCTTC	CASSPLIAGVSNEQFF
TRBV12-3/TRBV12-4	-	-	TRBJ1-2	TGTGCCAGCAGCAGAGGTGGCTACACCTTC	CASSRGGYTF
TRBV19	-	-	TRBJ1-1	TGTGCCAGTAGTGCAGGGGCGGTCACTGAAGCTTTCTTT	CASSAGAVTEAFF
TRBV7-9	-	TRBD1	TRBJ1-4	TGTGCCAGCAGCCCACCGGGACAGGGGAGAGGAAAACTGTTTTTT	CASSPPGQGRGKLFF
TRBV5-1	-	TRBD2	TRBJ2-5	TGCGCCAGCAGCCCGCCGACTAGCGGGAAAGAGACCCAGTACTTC	CASSPPTSGKETQYF
TRBV5-4	-	-	TRBJ1-2	TGTGCCAGCAGCTGGGACACCGCTGAGGGCTACACCTTC	CASSWDTAEGYTF
TRBV5-1	few	TRBD2	TRBJ2-5	TGCGCCAGCAGCTTGCTAGCGGGGGGCCCGGGGGAGACCCAGTACTTC	CASSLLAGGPGETQYF
TRBV30	-	-	TRBJ2-7	TGTGCCTGGAGGACTCCGACGTTAGCCGGCCACGAGCAGTACTTC	CAWRTPTLAGHEQYF
TRBV9	-	-	TRBJ1-1	TGTGCCAGCAGCGTAGATGACATGAACACTGAAGCTTTCTTT	CASSVDDMNTEAFF
TRBV6-2/TRBV6-3	-	-	TRBJ1-1	TGTGCCAGCAGTTTCCAGGGGACTGAAGCTTTCTTT	CASSFQGTEAFF
TRBV30	-	-	TRBJ1-3	TGTGCCTGGAAATTCAGGGGAAACACCATATATTTT	CAWKFRGNTIYF
TRBV21-1	-	-	TRBJ1-4	TGTGCCGAACCGACGGGGGGTAATGAAAAACTGTTTTTT	CAEPTGGNEKLFF